In this sample, the clone carrying this TCR beta chain turned up many times. The entry originates in a study of T cells in Graves' hyperthyroidism and ophthalmopathy. Amplification yielded TCR beta CDR3 regions, with RNA transcripts as the source. Initially, a first-round RT-PCR of the TCR CDR3 employed the HTBI primer set. TCRdb reanalysed the multiplex PCR reads using MiXCR and keeps one entry per CDR3 protein. The repertoire has under 600,000 distinct CDR3 sequences, around 15% of them found once; the top ten carry roughly 3%. Trimming removed 0 bases from V and 2 bases from J; junction bases left unmatched: 4. The CDR3 is 15 amino acids. CDR1 is MGHRA, CDR2 YSYEKL, per germline. The PBMCs were taken from approximately 9 ml of fresh peripheral blood.

This receptor was obtained from a woman aged 40 to 55 with Graves' ophthalmopathy. V is TRBV4-1 and J is TRBJ2-7, with 7 bases aligning to TRBD1. The material sequenced was blood. CDR3 in DNA: TGCGCCAGCAGCCAAGATCTGAGGGGGCCCTACGAGCAGTACTTC. Amino acid sequence: CASSQDLRGPYEQYF.